The present T cell receptor (beta chain) was sequenced within a study of human T cells and chemical hapten exposure (dated by TCRdb to about 2021). Concerning the study at large: Libraries were combined into a pool for sequencing, and differences in TCR yield between samples came mainly from small differences in library volumes within the pool. In alopecia patients, the study followed how the peripheral blood TCR repertoire changed in vivo over primary and secondary sensitization to diphenylcyclopropenone (DPC), a hapten. Both TCR alpha and TCR beta chains were sequenced from each blood RNA sample. What the authors observed across the whole study: No change with DPC sensitization was found in the number of TCRs above 1 in 1000 frequency, and no evidence of global repertoire structure alterations was found. Repeated subsampling changed both the strength of the expansion versus patch-test correlation and the threshold at which that correlation became significant.

This clonotype came up many times. The specificity of this receptor is unknown. Base qualities are not provided; no much larger clone lies one nucleotide away. In the paper's terms, the time point label means: healthy volunteer bleed at 2 weeks. Total RNA was extracted from unfractionated whole blood that had been collected in Tempus Blood RNA tubes. Roughly five healthy volunteers acted as controls for TCR sequencing and had blood drawn at day 0, 2 weeks and 6 weeks. V sheds 11 bases and J sheds 0 bases, leaving 11 bases between their ends. Taken from cysteine to phenylalanine, the CDR3 has 13 residues. Only CDR3 DNA remains: 39 bases, in frame from the first base. CDR1 and CDR2 are drawn from the germline V gene (reference sequence): SEHNR, FQNEAQ. The method behind the library was RACE. The sequencing machine was a NextSeq 500. Library preparation attached unique molecular identifiers to individual cDNA molecules for quantitative, reproducible TCR counting. The paper's data handling went like this. The median number of TCRs per sample was around 100,000, ranging from about 23,224 to 700,000. V, J and CDR3 annotation of the TCR reads was carried out using the Decombinator software suite. For the PS versus PT1 abundance plots, all samples were subsampled to the same number of TCRs (28,000). TCRs were defined as expanded if absent before sensitization and observed at least eight times at the 2-week time point. The public reads were reanalyzed by TCRdb: fastp trimming at Q25, MiXCR alignment, in-frame beta chains only. Records with the same CDR3 protein are collapsed into one entry carrying the most frequent genes and DNA. TCRdb, rather than the study authors, made the V and J calls. This sample is represented by about 50,000 distinct CDR3 sequences; around 4% of them were singletons. The top ten clones comprise roughly 1.6% of the sample.

The material sequenced was whole blood. This receptor chain uses TRBV7-9 and TRBJ2-4; the D gene cannot be resolved reliably. This receptor was obtained from a female donor in good health. Some clones in this sample may be carry-over from other donors' samples. The DNA sequence is as follows: TGTGCCTCCGCGGCGTTAGCCAAAAACATTCAGTACTTC. Its amino acids are CASAALAKNIQYF.